A selection of T cell receptor beta chains follows, all from one sample in a study of T cell repertoires in cytomegalovirus infection. MiXCR was run by TCRdb on the reads, yielding one entry per CDR3 protein. The repertoire includes 400,000 to 600,000 distinct CDR3 sequences, about 44% of them detected once, and 40% to 50% sits in the top ten. Antigens of these TCRs are unknown. Here the sequenced sample was cultured PBMCs, taken from culture after CMV antigen stimulation. The receptors shown here come from a human donor in good health (CMV status not recorded). Some clones in this sample may be carry-over from other donors' samples. CDR3s include the opening cysteine and the closing phenylalanine or tryptophan. A D gene is named only where the DNA matches it firmly. Only some rows state a clone size, as once, few, many or a class for expanded clones.

CDR3: CASSQGQGSFNEQYF
DNA: TGCGCCAGCAGCCAGGGACAGGGATCTTTCAACGAGCAGTACTTC
J: TRBJ2-7
size: .
D: TRBD1
V: TRBV4-1

CDR3: CASSLWGDTGELFF
DNA: TGTGCCAGCAGTTTATGGGGTGACACCGGGGAGCTGTTTTTT
J: TRBJ2-2
size: .
D: .
V: TRBV27

CDR3: CASSPGTGGNTEAFF
DNA: TGTGCCAGCAGCCCGGGGACAGGGGGGAACACTGAAGCTTTCTTT
J: TRBJ1-1
size: .
D: TRBD1
V: TRBV11-2

CDR3: CASSFGSYNSPLHF
DNA: TGTGCCAGCAGTTTCGGCTCCTATAATTCACCCCTCCACTTT
J: TRBJ1-6
size: .
D: .
V: TRBV12-3/TRBV12-4

CDR3: CASSSNRGFSGELFF
DNA: TGTGCCAGCAGCTCCAATCGGGGCTTTTCCGGGGAGCTGTTTTTT
J: TRBJ2-2
size: few
D: .
V: TRBV7-9

CDR3: CASSQDTPNNEQFF
DNA: TGCGCCAGCAGCCAAGATACCCCCAACAATGAGCAGTTCTTC
J: TRBJ2-1
size: few
D: .
V: TRBV4-1

CDR3: CASSITSGSSGEQFF
DNA: TGTGCCAGCAGCATAACTAGCGGGTCTTCGGGTGAGCAGTTCTTC
J: TRBJ2-1
size: few
D: TRBD2
V: TRBV7-8

CDR3: CASSLEGGTYYEQYF
DNA: TGTGCCAGCAGCTTAGAAGGTGGGACGTACTACGAGCAGTACTTC
J: TRBJ2-7
size: .
D: .
V: TRBV7-6

CDR3: CASSSGLAGADTQYF
DNA: TGTGCCAGCAGCTCGGGACTAGCGGGAGCAGATACGCAGTATTTT
J: TRBJ2-3
size: many
D: TRBD2
V: TRBV6-1

CDR3: CASSRVAGAHHEQYF
DNA: TGTGCCAGCAGCAGAGTAGCGGGAGCCCACCACGAGCAGTACTTC
J: TRBJ2-7
size: few
D: TRBD2
V: TRBV12-3/TRBV12-4

CDR3: CASSLRREGLTGELFF
DNA: TGTGCCAGCAGCTTACGGCGGGAGGGACTCACCGGGGAGCTGTTTTTT
J: TRBJ2-2
size: .
D: TRBD2
V: TRBV7-7

CDR3: CASSSGLAGPADTQYF
DNA: TGTGCCAGCAGCTCGGGACTAGCGGGGCCCGCAGATACGCAGTATTTT
J: TRBJ2-3
size: many
D: TRBD2
V: TRBV7-2

CDR3: CASSPLGQTTDTQYF
DNA: TGTGCCAGCAGTCCGCTGGGGCAGACCACAGATACGCAGTATTTT
J: TRBJ2-3
size: .
D: .
V: TRBV27

CDR3: CASSDGAFSGNTIYF
DNA: TGTGCCAGCAGTGACGGGGCATTCTCTGGAAACACCATATATTTT
J: TRBJ1-3
size: .
D: .
V: TRBV2

CDR3: CASSLSPATYEQYF
DNA: TGTGCCAGCAGTTTATCCCCAGCCACCTACGAGCAGTACTTC
J: TRBJ2-7
size: once
D: .
V: TRBV28

CDR3: CASSLSGQGGWQPQHF
DNA: TGTGCCAGCAGCTTATCCGGACAGGGTGGGTGGCAGCCCCAGCATTTT
J: TRBJ1-5
size: .
D: TRBD1
V: TRBV7-2

CDR3: CASTTTGAGGNTIYF
DNA: TGTGCCAGCACTACCACAGGGGCCGGAGGAAACACCATATATTTT
J: TRBJ1-3
size: .
D: TRBD1
V: TRBV6-5

CDR3: CASSLMRASTDTQYF
DNA: TGCGCCAGCAGCTTGATGCGGGCTAGCACAGATACGCAGTATTTT
J: TRBJ2-3
size: .
D: .
V: TRBV5-1

CDR3: CASSFASGSDTGELFF
DNA: TGTGCCAGCAGCTTCGCTTCAGGGAGTGACACCGGGGAGCTGTTTTTT
J: TRBJ2-2
size: once
D: .
V: TRBV5-5

CDR3: CASRNPPIQGSGTQYF
DNA: TGTGCCAGCAGGAACCCCCCGATACAGGGCTCAGGGACCCAGTACTTC
J: TRBJ2-5
size: few
D: .
V: TRBV28

CDR3: CASSPEGAFGNTIYF
DNA: TGTGCCAGCAGTCCCGAGGGGGCGTTTGGAAACACCATATATTTT
J: TRBJ1-3
size: .
D: TRBD1
V: TRBV12-3/TRBV12-4

CDR3: CASSQRLAGGPTGELFF
DNA: TGTGCCAGCAGCCAAAGGCTAGCGGGGGGGCCGACCGGGGAGCTGTTTTTT
J: TRBJ2-2
size: .
D: TRBD2
V: TRBV3-1

CDR3: CASSLARPSGEQYF
DNA: TGTGCCAGCAGCTTGGCTCGGCCCTCAGGCGAGCAGTACTTC
J: TRBJ2-7
size: .
D: .
V: TRBV5-4

CDR3: CATSDQLRDYGKGEQFF
DNA: TGTGCCACCAGTGATCAACTCCGGGACTACGGGAAGGGTGAGCAGTTCTTC
J: TRBJ2-1
size: .
D: TRBD2
V: TRBV24-1

CDR3: CASSLEWGNEKLFF
DNA: TGTGCCAGCAGCTTAGAATGGGGGAATGAAAAACTGTTTTTT
J: TRBJ1-4
size: .
D: .
V: TRBV7-2

CDR3: CASSVRGSSYNSPLHF
DNA: TGTGCCAGCAGCGTAAGAGGAAGCTCCTATAATTCACCCCTCCACTTT
J: TRBJ1-6
size: .
D: .
V: TRBV5-5

CDR3: CASSLELAGGTDTQYF
DNA: TGTGCCAGCAGCTTAGAACTAGCGGGGGGCACAGATACGCAGTATTTT
J: TRBJ2-3
size: many
D: TRBD2
V: TRBV7-8

CDR3: CASSLDRTAIGNTIYF
DNA: TGTGCCAGCAGCTTAGACCGGACAGCCATTGGAAACACCATATATTTT
J: TRBJ1-3
size: few
D: .
V: TRBV7-2